The entry below describes one T cell receptor (beta chain). Its specificity is unknown. The protocol was immunoSEQ multiplex PCR, while the TCRdb copy is restricted to in-frame clones and leaves out a portion. The repertoire holds about 70,000 clones, with about 86% as singletons. This sample is drawn from a study of T cells in localized non-small cell lung cancer. General study results and limits: In adjacent lung, a median approximately 60 of the top 100 tumor clones were found.

The CDR3 sequence is 16 residues long. Germline CDR1 and CDR2: MNHNY and SVGAGI (reference sequence). The ends lost 8 bases at V and 3 bases at J; junction bases unmatched: 9. This clonotype originated in a male donor older than 55 with stage III squamous cell lung carcinoma. V gene TRBV6-6 combines with J gene TRBJ2-3; 12 nucleotides align to TRBD2. The input for sequencing was peripheral blood, taken before any cancer treatment. CDR3 in DNA: TGTGCCAGCCAGACTAGCGGGGGCGGGGGGACAGATACGCAGTATTTT. Amino acids: CASQTSGGGGTDTQYF.